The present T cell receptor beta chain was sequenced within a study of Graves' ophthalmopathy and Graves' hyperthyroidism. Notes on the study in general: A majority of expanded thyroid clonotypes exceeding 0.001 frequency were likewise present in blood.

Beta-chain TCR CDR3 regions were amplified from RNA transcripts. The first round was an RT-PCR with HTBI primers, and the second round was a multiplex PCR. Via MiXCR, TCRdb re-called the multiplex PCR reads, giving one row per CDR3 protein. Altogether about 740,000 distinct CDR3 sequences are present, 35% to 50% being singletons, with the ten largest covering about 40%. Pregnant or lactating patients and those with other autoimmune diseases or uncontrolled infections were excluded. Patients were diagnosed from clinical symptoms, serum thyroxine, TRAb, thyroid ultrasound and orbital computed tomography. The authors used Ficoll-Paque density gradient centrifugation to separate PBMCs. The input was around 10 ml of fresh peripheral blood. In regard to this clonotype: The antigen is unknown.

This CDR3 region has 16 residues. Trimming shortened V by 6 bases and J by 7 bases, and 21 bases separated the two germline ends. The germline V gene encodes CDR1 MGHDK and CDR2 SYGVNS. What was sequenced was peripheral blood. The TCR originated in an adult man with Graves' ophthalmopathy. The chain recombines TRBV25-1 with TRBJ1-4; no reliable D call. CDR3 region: CASREDKAGVAEKLFF. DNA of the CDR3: TGTGCCAGCAGGGAAGACAAGGCCGGGGTTGCTGAAAAACTGTTTTTT.